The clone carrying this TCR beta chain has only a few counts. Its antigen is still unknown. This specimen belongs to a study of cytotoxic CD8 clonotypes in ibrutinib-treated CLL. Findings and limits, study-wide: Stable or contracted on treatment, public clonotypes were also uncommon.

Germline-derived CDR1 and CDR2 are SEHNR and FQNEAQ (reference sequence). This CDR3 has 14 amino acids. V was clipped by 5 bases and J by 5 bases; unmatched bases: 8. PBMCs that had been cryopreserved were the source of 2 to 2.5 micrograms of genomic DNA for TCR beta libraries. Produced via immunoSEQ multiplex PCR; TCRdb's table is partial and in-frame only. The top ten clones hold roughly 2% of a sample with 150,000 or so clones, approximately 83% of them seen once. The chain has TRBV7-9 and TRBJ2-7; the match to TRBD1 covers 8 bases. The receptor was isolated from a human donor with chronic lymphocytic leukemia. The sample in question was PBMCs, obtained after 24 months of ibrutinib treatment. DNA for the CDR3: TGTGCCAGCAGCCCGACAGGGGCTTTACACGAGCAGTACTTC. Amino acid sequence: CASSPTGALHEQYF.